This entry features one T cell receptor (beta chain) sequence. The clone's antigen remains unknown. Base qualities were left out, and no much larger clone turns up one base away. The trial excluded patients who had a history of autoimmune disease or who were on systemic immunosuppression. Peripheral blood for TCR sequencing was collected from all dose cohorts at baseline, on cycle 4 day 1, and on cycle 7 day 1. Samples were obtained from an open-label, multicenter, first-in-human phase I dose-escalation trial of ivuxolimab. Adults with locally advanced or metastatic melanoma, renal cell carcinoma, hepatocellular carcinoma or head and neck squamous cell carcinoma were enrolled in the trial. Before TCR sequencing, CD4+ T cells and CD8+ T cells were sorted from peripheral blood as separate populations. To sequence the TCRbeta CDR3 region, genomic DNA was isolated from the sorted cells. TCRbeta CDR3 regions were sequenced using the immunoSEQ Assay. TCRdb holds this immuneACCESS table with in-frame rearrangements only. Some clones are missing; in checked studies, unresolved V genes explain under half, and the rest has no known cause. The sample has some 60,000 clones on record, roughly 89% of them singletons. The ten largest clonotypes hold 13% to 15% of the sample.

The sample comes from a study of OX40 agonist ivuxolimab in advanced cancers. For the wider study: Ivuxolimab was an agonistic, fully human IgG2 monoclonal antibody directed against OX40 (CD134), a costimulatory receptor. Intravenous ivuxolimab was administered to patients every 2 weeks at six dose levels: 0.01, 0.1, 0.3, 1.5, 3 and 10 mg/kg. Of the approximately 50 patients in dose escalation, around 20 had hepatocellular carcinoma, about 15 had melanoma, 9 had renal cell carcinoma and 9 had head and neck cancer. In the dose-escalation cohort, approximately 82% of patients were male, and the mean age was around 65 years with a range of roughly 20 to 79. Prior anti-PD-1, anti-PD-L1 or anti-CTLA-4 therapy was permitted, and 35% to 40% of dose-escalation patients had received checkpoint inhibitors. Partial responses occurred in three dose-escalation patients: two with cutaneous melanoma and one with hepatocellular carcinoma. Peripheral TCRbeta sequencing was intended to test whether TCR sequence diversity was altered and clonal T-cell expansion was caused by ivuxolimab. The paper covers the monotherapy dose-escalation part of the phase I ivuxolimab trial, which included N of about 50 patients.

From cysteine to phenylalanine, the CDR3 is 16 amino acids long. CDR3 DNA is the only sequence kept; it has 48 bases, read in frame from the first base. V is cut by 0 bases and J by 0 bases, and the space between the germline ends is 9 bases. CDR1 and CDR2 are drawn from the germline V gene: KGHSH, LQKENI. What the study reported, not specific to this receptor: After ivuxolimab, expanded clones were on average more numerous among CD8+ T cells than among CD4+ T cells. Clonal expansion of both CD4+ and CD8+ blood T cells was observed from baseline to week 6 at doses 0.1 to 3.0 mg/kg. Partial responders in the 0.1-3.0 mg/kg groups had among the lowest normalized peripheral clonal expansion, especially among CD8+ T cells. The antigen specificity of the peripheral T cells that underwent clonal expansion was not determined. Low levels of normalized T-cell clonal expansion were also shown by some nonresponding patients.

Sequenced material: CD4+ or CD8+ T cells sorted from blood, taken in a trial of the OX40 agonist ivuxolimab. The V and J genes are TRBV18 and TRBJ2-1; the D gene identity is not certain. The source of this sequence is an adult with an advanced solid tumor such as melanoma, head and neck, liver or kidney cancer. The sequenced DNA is TGTGCCAGCTCACCACCGTGGGTTAGCTCCTACAATGAGCAGTTCTTC. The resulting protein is CASSPPWVSSYNEQFF. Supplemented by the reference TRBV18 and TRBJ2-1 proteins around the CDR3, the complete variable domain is NAGVMQNPRHLVRRRGQEARLRCSPMKGHSHVYWYRQLPEEGLKFMVYLQKENIIDESGMPKERFSAEFPKEGPSILRIQQVVRGDSAAYFCASSPPWVSSYNEQFFGPGTRLTVL.